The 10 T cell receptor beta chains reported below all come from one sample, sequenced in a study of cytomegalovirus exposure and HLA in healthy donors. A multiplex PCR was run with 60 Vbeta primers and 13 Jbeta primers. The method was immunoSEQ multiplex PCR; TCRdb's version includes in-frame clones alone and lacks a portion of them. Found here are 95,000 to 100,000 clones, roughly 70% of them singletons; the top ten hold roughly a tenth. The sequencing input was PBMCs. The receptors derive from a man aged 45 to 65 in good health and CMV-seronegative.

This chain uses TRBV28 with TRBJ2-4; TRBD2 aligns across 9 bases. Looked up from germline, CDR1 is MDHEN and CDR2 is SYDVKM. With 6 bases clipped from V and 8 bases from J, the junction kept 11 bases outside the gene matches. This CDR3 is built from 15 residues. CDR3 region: CASRPTSGMRDIQYF. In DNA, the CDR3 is TGTGCCAGCAGGCCGACTAGCGGTATGAGGGACATTCAGTACTTC.

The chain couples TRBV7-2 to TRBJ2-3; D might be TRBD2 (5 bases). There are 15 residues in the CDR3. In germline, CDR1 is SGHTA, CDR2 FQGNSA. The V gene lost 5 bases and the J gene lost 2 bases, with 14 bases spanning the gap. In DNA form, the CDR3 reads TGTGCCAGCAGCCGAAGCCTAGCCCACACAGATACGCAGTATTTT. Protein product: CASSRSLAHTDTQYF.

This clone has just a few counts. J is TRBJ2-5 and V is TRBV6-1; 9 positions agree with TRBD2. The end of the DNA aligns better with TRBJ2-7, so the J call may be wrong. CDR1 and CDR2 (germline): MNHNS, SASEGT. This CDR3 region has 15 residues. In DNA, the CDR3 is TGTGCCAGCAGTGAGCCGGGACTAGCTTCCTACGAGCAGTACTTC. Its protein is CASSEPGLASYEQYF.

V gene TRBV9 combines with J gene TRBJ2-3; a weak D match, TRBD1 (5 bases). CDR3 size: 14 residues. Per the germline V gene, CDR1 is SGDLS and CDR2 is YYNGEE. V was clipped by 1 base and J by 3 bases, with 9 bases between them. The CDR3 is CASSVRGETDTQYF. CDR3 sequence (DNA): TGTGCCAGCAGCGTAAGGGGTGAGACAGATACGCAGTATTTT.

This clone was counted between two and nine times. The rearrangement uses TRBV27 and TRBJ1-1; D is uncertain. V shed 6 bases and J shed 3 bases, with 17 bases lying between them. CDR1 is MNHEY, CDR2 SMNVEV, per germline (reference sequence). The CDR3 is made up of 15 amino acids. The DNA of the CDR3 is TGTGCCAGCAGGCTCTCTGTAGGCGGTTACACTGAAGCTTTCTTT. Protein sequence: CASRLSVGGYTEAFF.

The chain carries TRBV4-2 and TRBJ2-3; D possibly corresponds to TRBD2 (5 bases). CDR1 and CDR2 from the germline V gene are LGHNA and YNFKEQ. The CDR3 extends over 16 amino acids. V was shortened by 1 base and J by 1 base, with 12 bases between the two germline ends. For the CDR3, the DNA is TGTGCCAGCAGCCAAGCCCCAGCTAGCCGCACAGATACGCAGTATTTT. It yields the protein CASSQAPASRTDTQYF.

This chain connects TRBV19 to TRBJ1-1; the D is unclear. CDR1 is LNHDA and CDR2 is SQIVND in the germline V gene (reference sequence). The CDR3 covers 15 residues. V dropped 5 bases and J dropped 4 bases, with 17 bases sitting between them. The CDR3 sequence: CASSPLYDGGTEAFF. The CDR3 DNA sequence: TGTGCCAGTAGTCCCCTTTACGATGGAGGCACTGAAGCTTTCTTT.

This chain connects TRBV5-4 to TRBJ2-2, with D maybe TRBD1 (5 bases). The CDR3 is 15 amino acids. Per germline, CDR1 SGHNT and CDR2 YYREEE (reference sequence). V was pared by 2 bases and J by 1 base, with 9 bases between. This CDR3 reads CASSFTQGNTGELFF. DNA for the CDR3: TGTGCCAGCAGCTTCACCCAGGGGAACACCGGGGAGCTGTTTTTT.

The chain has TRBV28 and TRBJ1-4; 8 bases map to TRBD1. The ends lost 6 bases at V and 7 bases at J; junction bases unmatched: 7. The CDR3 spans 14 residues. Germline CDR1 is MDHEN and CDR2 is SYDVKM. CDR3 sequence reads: CASRLTGEGEKLFF. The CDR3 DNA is TGTGCCAGCAGGTTGACAGGGGAAGGTGAAAAACTGTTTTTT.

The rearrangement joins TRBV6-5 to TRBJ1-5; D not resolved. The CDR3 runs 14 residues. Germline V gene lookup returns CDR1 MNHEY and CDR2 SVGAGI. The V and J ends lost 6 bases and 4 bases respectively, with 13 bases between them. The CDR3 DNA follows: TGTGCCAGCAGCACAACGGACTTTAATCAGCCCCAGCATTTT. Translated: CASSTTDFNQPQHF.